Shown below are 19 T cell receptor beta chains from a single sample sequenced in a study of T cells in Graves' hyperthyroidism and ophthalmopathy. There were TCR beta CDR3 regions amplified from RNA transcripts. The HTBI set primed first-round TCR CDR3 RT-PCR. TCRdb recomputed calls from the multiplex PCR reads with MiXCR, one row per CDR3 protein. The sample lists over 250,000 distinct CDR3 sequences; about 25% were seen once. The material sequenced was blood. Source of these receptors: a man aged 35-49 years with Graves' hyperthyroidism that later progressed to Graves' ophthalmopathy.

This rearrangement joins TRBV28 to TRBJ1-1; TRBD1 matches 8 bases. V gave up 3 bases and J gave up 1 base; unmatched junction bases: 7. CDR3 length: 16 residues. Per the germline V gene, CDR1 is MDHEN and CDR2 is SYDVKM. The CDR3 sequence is CASSLYSGGGNTEAFF. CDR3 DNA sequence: TGTGCCAGCAGTTTGTACTCAGGGGGCGGGAACACTGAAGCTTTCTTT.

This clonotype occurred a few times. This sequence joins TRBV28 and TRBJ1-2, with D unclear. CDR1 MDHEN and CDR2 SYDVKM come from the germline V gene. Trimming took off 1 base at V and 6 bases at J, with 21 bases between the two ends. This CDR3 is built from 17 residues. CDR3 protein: CASSLSSRIGNPDGYTF. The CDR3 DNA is TGTGCCAGCAGTTTATCGTCGAGAATCGGAAACCCGGATGGCTACACCTTC.

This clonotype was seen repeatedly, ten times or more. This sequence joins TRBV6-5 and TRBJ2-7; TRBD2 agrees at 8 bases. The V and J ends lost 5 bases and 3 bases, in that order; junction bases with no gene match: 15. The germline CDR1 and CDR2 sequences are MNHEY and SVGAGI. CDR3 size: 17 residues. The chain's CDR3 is CASSPTPRGRRIYEQYF. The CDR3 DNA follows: TGTGCCAGCAGTCCCACCCCCCGCGGGAGGAGGATCTACGAGCAGTACTTC.

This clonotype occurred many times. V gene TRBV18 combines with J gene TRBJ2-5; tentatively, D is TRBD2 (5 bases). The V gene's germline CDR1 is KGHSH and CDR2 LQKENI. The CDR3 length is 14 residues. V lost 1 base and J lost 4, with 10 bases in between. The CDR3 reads CASSPRPEAETQYF. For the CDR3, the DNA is TGTGCCAGCTCACCACGTCCGGAGGCAGAGACCCAGTACTTC.

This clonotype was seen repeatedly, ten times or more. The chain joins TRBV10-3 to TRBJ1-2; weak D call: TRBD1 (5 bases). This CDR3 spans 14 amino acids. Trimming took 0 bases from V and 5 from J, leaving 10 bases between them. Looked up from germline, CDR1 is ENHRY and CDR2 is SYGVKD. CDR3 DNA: TGTGCCATCAGTGAGTCACCAGGGTGGTATGGCTACACCTTC. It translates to CAISESPGWYGYTF.

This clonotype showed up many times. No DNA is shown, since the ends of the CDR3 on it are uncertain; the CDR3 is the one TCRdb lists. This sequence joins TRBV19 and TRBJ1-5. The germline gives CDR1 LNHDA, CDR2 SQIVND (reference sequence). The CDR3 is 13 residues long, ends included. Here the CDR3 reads CASSILADQPQHF.

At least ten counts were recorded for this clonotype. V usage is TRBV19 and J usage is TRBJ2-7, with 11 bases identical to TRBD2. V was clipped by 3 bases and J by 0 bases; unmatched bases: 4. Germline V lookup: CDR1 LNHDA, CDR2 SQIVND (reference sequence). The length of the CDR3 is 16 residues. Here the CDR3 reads CASSIPGTSGSYEQYF. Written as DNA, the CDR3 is TGTGCCAGTAGTATCCCTGGGACTAGCGGCTCCTACGAGCAGTACTTC.

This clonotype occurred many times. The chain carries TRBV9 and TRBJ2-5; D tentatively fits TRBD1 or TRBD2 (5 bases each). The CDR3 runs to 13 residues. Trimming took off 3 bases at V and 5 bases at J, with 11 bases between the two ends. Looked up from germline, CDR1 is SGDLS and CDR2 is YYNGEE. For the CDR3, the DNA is TGTGCCAGCAGCGAGTGGGGGATGGAGACCCAGTACTTC. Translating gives CASSEWGMETQYF.

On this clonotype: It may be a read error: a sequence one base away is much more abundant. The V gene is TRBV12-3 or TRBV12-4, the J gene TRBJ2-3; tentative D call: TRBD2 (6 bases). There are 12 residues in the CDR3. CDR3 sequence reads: CTSSRGRDTQYF. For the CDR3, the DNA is TGTACCAGCAGCCGAGGGAGGGATACGCAGTATTTT.

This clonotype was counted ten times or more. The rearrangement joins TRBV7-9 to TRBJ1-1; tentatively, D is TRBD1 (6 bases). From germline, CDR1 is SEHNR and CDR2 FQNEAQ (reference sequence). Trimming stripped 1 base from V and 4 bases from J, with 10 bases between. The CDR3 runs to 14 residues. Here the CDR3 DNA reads TGTGCCAGCAGCTTAGACAGGGCAAGCACTGAAGCTTTCTTT. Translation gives CASSLDRASTEAFF.

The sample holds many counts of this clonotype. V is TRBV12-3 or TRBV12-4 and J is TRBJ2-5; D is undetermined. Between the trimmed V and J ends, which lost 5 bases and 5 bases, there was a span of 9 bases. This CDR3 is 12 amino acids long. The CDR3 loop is CASSGPWETQYF. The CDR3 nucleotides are TGTGCCAGCAGTGGGCCTTGGGAGACCCAGTACTTC.

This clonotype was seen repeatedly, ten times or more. CDR3 region: CASSDIAGGSSYEQYF. The CDR3 nucleotides are TGTGCCAGCAGTGATATAGCGGGAGGGAGCTCCTACGAGCAGTACTTC. The chain joins TRBV25-1 to TRBJ2-7, with 11 bases identical to TRBD2. This CDR3 has 16 residues. The germline CDR1 and CDR2 sequences are MGHDK and SYGVNS. The trim removed 3 bases at V and 0 bases at J, leaving 4 bases unmatched.

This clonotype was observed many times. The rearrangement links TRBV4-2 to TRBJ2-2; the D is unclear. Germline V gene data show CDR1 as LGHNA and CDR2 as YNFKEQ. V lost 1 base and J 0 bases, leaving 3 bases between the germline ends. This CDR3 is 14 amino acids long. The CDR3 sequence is CASSQGPNTGELFF. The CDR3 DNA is TGTGCCAGCAGCCAAGGCCCGAACACCGGGGAGCTGTTTTTT.

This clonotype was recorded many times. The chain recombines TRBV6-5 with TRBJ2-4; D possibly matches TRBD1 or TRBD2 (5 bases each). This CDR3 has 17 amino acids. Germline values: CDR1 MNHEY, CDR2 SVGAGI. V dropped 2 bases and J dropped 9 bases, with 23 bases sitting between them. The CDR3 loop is CASSYRLGTTGTVIQYF. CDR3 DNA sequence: TGTGCCAGCAGTTACAGGTTGGGGACCACCGGGACGGTCATTCAGTACTTC.

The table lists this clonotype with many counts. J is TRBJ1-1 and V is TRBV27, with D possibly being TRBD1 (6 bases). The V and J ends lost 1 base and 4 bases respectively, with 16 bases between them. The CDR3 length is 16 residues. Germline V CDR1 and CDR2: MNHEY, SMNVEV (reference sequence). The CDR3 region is CASSLLSGGGGTEAFF. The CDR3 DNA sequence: TGTGCCAGCAGTTTATTGTCCGGGGGCGGAGGCACTGAAGCTTTCTTT.

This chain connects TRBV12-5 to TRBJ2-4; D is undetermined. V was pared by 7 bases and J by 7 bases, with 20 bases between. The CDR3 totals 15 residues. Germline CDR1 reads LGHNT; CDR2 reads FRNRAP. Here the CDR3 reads CASAPLLSPRNIQYF. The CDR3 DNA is TGTGCTAGTGCCCCCCTCTTATCCCCTAGGAACATTCAGTACTTC.

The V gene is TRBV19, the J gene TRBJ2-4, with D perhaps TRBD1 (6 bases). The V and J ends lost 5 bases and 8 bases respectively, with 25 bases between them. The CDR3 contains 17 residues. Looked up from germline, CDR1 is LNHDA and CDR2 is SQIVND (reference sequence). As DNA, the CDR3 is TGTGCCAGTAGTCCCCCACAGGGCTCTGGACGGGTGGACATTCAGTACTTC. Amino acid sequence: CASSPPQGSGRVDIQYF.

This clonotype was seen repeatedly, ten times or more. The CDR3 here is CSVGDSYNQPQHF. The DNA of the CDR3 is TGCAGCGTTGGAGACAGTTACAATCAGCCCCAGCATTTT. The rearrangement joins TRBV29-1 to TRBJ1-5; tentatively, D is TRBD1 (5 bases). The V end lost 4 bases, the J end lost 3 bases, and 10 bases lay between the germline ends. The germline gives CDR1 SQVTM, CDR2 ANQGSEA. The CDR3 has 13 residues.

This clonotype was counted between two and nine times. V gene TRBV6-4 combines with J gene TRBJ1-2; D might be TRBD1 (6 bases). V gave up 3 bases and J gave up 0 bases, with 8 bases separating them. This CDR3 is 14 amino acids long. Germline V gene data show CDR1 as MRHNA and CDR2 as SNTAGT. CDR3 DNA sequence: TGTGCCAGCAGTGAAGGGACACCTAACTATGGCTACACCTTC. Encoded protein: CASSEGTPNYGYTF.